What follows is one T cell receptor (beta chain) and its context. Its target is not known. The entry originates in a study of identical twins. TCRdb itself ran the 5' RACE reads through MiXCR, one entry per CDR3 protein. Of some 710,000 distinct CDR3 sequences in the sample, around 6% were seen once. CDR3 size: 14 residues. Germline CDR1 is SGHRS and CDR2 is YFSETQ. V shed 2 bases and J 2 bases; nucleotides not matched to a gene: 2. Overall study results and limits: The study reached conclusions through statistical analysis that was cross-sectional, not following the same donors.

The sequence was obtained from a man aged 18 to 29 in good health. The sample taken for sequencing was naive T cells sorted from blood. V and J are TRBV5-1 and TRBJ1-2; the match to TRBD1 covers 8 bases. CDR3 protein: CASSLQGGNYGYTF. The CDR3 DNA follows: TGCGCCAGCAGCTTACAGGGGGGAAACTATGGCTACACCTTC.